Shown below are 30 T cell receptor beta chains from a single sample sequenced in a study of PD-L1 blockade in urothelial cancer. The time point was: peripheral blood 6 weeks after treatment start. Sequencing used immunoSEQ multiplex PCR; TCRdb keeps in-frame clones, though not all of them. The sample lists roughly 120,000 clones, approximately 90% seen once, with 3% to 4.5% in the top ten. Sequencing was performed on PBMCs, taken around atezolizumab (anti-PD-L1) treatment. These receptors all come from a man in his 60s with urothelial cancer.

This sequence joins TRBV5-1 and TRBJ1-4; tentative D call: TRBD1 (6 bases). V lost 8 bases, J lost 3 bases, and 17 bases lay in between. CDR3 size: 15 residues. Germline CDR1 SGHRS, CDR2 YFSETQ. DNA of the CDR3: TGCGCCAGTACGTTCTCCCGGACAGCTAATGAAAAACTGTTTTTT. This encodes CASTFSRTANEKLFF.

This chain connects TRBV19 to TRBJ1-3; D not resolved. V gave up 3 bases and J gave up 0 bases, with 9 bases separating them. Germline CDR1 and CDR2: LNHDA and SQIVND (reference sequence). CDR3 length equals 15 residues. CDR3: CASSIAGGSGNTIYF. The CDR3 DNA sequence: TGTGCCAGTAGTATTGCCGGCGGCTCTGGAAACACCATATATTTT.

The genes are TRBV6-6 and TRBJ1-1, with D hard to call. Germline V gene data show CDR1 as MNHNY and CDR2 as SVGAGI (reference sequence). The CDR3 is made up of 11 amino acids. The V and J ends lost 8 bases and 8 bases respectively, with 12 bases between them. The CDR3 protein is CASAAAEEAFF. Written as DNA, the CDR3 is TGTGCCAGCGCAGCGGCGGAGGAAGCTTTCTTT.

CDR3 protein: CASIRQGASEAFF. The CDR3 DNA reads as TGTGCCAGTATTAGGCAGGGGGCCTCTGAAGCTTTCTTT. The rearrangement joins TRBV19 to TRBJ1-1; 8 positions agree with TRBD1. CDR1 is LNHDA and CDR2 is SQIVND in the germline V gene (reference sequence). V trimming: 7 bases; J trimming: 6 bases; junction bases outside the gene matches: 7. The CDR3 runs 13 residues.

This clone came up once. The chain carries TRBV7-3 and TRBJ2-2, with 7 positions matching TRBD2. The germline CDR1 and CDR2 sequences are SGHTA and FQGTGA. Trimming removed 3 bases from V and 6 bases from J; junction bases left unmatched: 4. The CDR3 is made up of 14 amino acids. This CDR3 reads CASSFGGEAGELFF. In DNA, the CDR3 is TGTGCCAGCAGCTTTGGGGGGGAGGCCGGGGAGCTGTTTTTT.

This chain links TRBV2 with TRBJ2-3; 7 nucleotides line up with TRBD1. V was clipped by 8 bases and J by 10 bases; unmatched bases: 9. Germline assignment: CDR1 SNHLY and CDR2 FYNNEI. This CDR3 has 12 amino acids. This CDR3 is CASRTGSIAQYF. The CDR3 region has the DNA TGTGCCAGCCGGACAGGTTCCATTGCGCAGTATTTT.

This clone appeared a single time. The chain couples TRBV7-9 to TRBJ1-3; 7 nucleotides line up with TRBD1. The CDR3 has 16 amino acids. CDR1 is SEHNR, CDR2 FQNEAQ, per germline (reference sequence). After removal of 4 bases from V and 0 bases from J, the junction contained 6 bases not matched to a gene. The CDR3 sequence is CASSSRDSYSGNTIYF. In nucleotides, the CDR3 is TGTGCCAGCAGCTCGCGGGACAGCTACTCTGGAAACACCATATATTTT.

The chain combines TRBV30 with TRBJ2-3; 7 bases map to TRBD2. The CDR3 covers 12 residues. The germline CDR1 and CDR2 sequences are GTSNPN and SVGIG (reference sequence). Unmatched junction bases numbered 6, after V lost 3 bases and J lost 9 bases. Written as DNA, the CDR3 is TGTGCCTGGAGCTCAAGCGGGGAAACGCAGTATTTT. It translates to CAWSSSGETQYF.

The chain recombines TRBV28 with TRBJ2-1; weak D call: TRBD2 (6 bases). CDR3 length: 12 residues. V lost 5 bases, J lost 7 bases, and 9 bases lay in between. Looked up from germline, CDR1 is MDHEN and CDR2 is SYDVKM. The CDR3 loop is CASSPGENEQFF. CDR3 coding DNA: TGTGCCAGCAGTCCGGGGGAGAATGAGCAGTTCTTC.

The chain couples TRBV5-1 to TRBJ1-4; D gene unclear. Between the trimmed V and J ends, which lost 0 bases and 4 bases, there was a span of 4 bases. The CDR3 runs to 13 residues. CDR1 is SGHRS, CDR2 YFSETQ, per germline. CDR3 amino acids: CASSLGNNEKLFF. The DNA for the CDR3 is TGCGCCAGCAGCTTGGGTAATAATGAAAAACTGTTTTTT.

CDR3 region: CASSLPQGISTGELFF. The CDR3 nucleotides are TGTGCCAGCAGCTTACCACAGGGAATCTCCACCGGGGAGCTGTTTTTT. The gene calls are TRBV7-2 and TRBJ2-2, with D possibly TRBD1 on 6 matching bases. This CDR3 region has 16 residues. Germline loops: CDR1 SGHTA, CDR2 FQGNSA. With 2 bases removed from V and 4 bases from J, the gap between germline ends came to 14 bases.

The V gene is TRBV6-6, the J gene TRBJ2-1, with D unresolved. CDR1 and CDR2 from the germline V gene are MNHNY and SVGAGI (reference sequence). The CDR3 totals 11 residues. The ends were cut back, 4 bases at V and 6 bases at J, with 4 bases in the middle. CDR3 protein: CASSSRNEQFF. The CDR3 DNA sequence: TGTGCCAGCAGTTCCCGCAATGAGCAGTTCTTC.

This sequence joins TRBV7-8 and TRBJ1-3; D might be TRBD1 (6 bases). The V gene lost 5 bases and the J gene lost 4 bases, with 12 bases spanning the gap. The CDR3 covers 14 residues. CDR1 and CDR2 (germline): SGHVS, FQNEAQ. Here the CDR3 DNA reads TGTGCCAGCAGCGAAACAGGGCGCGGAAACACCATATATTTT. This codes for CASSETGRGNTIYF.

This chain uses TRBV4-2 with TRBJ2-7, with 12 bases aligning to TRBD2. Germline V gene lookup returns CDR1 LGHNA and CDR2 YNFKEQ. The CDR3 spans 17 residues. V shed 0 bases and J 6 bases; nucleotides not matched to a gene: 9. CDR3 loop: CASSQDLAGGSRAEQYF. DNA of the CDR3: TGTGCCAGCAGCCAAGACCTAGCGGGGGGGAGTAGGGCCGAGCAGTACTTC.

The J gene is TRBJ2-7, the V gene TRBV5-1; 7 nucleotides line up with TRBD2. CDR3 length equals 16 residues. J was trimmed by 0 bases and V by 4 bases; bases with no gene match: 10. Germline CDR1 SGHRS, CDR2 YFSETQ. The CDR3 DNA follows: TGCGCCAGCAGCGTCCCGCGGGGGACTGTCTCCTACGAGCAGTACTTC. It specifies CASSVPRGTVSYEQYF. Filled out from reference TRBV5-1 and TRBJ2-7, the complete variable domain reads KAGVTQTPRYLIKTRGQQVTLSCSPISGHRSVSWYQQTPGQGLQFLFEYFSETQRNKGNFPGRFSGRQFSNSRSEMNVSTLELGDSALYLCASSVPRGTVSYEQYFGPGTRLTVT.

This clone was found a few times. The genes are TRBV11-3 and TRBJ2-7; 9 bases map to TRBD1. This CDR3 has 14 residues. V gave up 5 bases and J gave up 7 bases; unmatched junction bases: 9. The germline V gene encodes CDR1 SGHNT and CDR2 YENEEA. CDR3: CASSPRDRVREQYF. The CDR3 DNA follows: TGTGCCAGCAGCCCCCGGGACAGGGTAAGGGAGCAGTACTTC.

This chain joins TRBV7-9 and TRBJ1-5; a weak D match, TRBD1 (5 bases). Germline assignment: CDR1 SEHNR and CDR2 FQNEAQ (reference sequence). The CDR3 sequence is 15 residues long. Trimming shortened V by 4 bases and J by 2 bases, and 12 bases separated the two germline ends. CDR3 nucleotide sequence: TGTGCCAGCAGCTACGACGGGGGGGGCAATCAGCCCCAGCATTTT. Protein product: CASSYDGGGNQPQHF.

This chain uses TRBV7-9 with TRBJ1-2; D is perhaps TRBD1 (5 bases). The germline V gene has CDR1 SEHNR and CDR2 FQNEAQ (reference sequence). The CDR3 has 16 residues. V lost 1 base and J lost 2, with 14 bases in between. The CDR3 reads CASSLVAGLLNYGYTF. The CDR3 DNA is TGTGCCAGCAGCTTAGTGGCAGGGCTACTAAACTATGGCTACACCTTC.

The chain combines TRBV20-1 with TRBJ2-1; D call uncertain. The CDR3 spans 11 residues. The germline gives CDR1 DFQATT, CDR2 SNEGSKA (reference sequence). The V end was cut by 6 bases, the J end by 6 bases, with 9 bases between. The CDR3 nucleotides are TGCAGTGCCCAGATCTTCAATGAGCAGTTCTTC. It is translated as CSAQIFNEQFF.

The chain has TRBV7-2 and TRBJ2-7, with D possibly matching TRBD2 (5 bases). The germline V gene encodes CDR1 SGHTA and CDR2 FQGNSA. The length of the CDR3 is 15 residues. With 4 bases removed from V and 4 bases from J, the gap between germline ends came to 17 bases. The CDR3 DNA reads TGTGCCAGCAGCTCATCGCGGGCGGAACAATACGAGCAGTACTTC. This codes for CASSSSRAEQYEQYF.

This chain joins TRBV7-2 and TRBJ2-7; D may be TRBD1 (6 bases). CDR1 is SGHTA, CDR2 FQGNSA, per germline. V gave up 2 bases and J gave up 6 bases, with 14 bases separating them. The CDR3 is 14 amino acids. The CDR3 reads CASSLQSLGAEQYF. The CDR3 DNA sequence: TGTGCCAGCAGCTTACAAAGTCTGGGGGCCGAGCAGTACTTC.

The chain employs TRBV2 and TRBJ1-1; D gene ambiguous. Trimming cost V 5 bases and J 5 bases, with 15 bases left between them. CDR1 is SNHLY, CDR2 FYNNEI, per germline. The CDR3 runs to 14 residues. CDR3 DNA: TGTGCCAGCAGTAAACAGACCACGGGGACTGAAGCTTTCTTT. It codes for CASSKQTTGTEAFF. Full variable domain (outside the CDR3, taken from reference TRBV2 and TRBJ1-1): EPEVTQTPSHQVTQMGQEVILRCVPISNHLYFYWYRQILGQKVEFLVSFYNNEISEKSEIFDDQFSVERPDGSNFTLKIRSTKLEDSAMYFCASSKQTTGTEAFFGQGTRLTVV.

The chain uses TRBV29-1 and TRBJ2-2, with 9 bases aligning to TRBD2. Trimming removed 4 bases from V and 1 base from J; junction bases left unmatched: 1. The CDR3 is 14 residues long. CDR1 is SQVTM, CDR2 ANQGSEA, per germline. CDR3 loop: CSVVTSGNTGELFF. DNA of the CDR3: TGCAGCGTTGTGACTAGCGGGAACACCGGGGAGCTGTTTTTT.

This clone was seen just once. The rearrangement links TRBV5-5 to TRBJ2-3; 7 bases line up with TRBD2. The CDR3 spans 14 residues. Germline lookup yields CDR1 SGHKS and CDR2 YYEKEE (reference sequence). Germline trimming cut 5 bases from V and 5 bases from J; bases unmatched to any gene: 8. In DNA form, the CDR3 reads TGTGCCAGCAGGCTTTTGAGGGAGGGAGATACGCAGTATTTT. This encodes CASRLLREGDTQYF.

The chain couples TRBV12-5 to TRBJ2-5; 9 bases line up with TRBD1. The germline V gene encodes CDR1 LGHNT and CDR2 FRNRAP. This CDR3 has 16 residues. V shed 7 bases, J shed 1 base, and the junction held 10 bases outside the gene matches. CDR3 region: CASALRDREIQETQYF. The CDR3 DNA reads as TGTGCTAGTGCCCTTCGGGACAGGGAGATCCAAGAGACCCAGTACTTC. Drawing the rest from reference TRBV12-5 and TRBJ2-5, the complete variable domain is DARVTQTPRHKVTEMGQEVTMRCQPILGHNTVFWYRQTMMQGLELLAYFRNRAPLDDSGMPKDRFSAEMPDATLATLKIQPSEPRDSAVYFCASALRDREIQETQYFGPGTRLLVL.

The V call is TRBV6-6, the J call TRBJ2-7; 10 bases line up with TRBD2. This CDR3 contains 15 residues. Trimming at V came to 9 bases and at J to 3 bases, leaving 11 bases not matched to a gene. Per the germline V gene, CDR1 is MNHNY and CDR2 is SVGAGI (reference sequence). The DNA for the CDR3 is TGTGCCAGTCGCCCCTCCTTAGCGGGGGGCTACGAGCAGTACTTC. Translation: CASRPSLAGGYEQYF.

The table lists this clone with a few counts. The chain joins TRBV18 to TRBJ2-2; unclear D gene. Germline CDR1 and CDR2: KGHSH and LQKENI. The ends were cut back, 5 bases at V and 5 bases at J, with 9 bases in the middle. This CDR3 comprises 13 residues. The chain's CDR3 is CASSESGTGELFF. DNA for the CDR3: TGTGCCAGCTCAGAATCCGGGACCGGGGAGCTGTTTTTT.

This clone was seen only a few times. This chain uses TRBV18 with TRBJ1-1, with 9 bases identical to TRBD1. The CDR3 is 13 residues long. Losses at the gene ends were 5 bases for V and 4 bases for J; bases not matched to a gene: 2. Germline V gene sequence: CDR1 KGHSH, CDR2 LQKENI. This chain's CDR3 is CASSATGGTEAFF. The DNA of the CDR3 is TGTGCCAGCTCAGCGACAGGGGGCACTGAAGCTTTCTTT. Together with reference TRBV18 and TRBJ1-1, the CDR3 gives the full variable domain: NAGVMQNPRHLVRRRGQEARLRCSPMKGHSHVYWYRQLPEEGLKFMVYLQKENIIDESGMPKERFSAEFPKEGPSILRIQQVVRGDSAAYFCASSATGGTEAFFGQGTRLTVV.

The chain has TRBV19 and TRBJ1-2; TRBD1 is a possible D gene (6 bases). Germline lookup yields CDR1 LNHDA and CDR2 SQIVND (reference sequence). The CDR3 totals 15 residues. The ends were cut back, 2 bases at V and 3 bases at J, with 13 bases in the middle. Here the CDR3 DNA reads TGTGCCAGTAGTATACCGGGGGGCGCTGACTATGGCTACACCTTC. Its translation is CASSIPGGADYGYTF.

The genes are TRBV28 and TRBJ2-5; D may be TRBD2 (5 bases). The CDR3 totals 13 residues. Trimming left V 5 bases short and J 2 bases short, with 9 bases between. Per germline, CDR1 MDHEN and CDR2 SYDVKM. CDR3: CASSPRVQETQYF. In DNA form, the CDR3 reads TGTGCCAGCAGTCCGCGGGTACAAGAGACCCAGTACTTC.